The 25 T cell receptor beta chains below were found in one sample sequenced in a study of a mutant IDH1 vaccine in newly diagnosed glioma. Time point: week 47, end of study. Doses consisted of 300 ug of mutant IDH1 20-mer peptide each, paired with topical imiquimod. Antigens of these TCRs are unknown. The method was immunoSEQ multiplex PCR; TCRdb's version includes in-frame clones alone and lacks a portion of them. This repertoire shows tens of thousands of clones, roughly 71% found once; its top ten account for about 10%. Sequencing used PBMCs, obtained from a glioma patient whose treatment included an IDH1 peptide vaccine. These receptors were taken from a man aged 40-55 years with glioma.

The chain has TRBV6-6 and TRBJ2-5, with no clear D. V was cut by 6 bases and J by 4 bases, with 6 bases left in between. CDR3 size: 11 residues. From germline, CDR1 is MNHNY and CDR2 SVGAGI (reference sequence). The CDR3, as DNA: TGTGCCAGCAGGGAGAGAGAGACCCAGTACTTC. It yields the protein CASRERETQYF.

The genes are TRBV5-4 and TRBJ1-2; D gene uncertain. Between the trimmed V and J ends, which lost 0 bases and 8 bases, there was a span of 11 bases. CDR1 is SGHNT and CDR2 is YYREEE in the germline V gene (reference sequence). The CDR3 is 13 residues long. CDR3 sequence: CASSLGGVSGYTF. The CDR3 DNA reads TGTGCCAGCAGCTTGGGCGGGGTATCAGGCTACACCTTC.

The chain couples TRBV20-1 to TRBJ1-2, with unresolved D. V was shortened by 2 bases and J by 5 bases, with 6 bases between the two germline ends. CDR3 size: 11 residues. The germline V gene encodes CDR1 DFQATT and CDR2 SNEGSKA (reference sequence). The CDR3 is CSARPAYGYTF. CDR3 DNA: TGCAGTGCTAGACCCGCTTATGGCTACACCTTC.

Only a few counts were recorded for this clone. This chain's CDR3 is CASSRLRGQETQYF. The CDR3 nucleotides read TGTGCCAGCAGCCGACTCCGGGGGCAAGAGACCCAGTACTTC. This sequence joins TRBV11-3 and TRBJ2-5; tentative D call: TRBD2 (6 bases). The length of the CDR3 is 14 residues. V lost 5 bases to trimming and J lost 2 bases, with 12 bases between them. Per the germline V gene, CDR1 is SGHNT and CDR2 is YENEEA.

A few counts support this clone. The chain has TRBV6-5 and TRBJ1-2; maybe TRBD1 (6 bases). Germline assignment: CDR1 MNHEY and CDR2 SVGAGI. V was pared by 4 bases and J by 8 bases, with 17 bases between. The CDR3 is made up of 14 amino acids. The CDR3 DNA reads TGTGCCAGCAGTTTTATAGAGACAGGCCGGGGCTACACCTTC. Amino acids: CASSFIETGRGYTF.

The CDR3 nucleotides are TGTGCCAGCAGCTTAGCACTCGTCTACAATGAGCAGTTCTTC. Amino acid sequence: CASSLALVYNEQFF. The chain links TRBV7-8 to TRBJ2-1; D gene ambiguous. Looked up from germline, CDR1 is SGHVS and CDR2 is FQNEAQ. V was cut by 0 bases and J by 3 bases, with 6 bases left in between. CDR3 length equals 14 residues.

The V and J genes are TRBV15 and TRBJ2-7; 8 bases align to TRBD2. The germline CDR1 and CDR2 sequences are LNHNV and YYDKDF (reference sequence). The CDR3 runs 14 residues. V trimming: 4 bases; J trimming: 5 bases; junction bases outside the gene matches: 7. The CDR3: CATSIAGTSHEQYF. The DNA for the CDR3 is TGTGCCACCAGCATCGCCGGGACTAGTCACGAGCAGTACTTC.

The sample holds a few counts of this clone. This chain joins TRBV6-6 and TRBJ2-7; D might be TRBD2 (6 bases). Germline V gives CDR1 MNHNY, CDR2 SVGAGI (reference sequence). This CDR3 contains 11 residues. V dropped 4 bases and J dropped 10 bases, with 11 bases sitting between them. CDR3 loop: CASSLAGLQYV. For the CDR3, the DNA is TGTGCCAGCAGTTTGGCGGGGCTACAGTACGTC.

The table lists this clone with a few counts. The chain links TRBV5-8 to TRBJ1-1, with D unresolved. CDR1 is SGHTS and CDR2 is YDEGEE in the germline V gene. V lost 6 bases and J lost 7, with 10 bases in between. This CDR3 is 11 amino acids long. This chain's CDR3 is CASTGRVEAFF. The CDR3 DNA reads as TGTGCCAGCACCGGGCGGGTTGAAGCTTTCTTT.

This chain uses TRBV7-9 with TRBJ2-1; 11 positions match TRBD1. The CDR3 extends over 15 amino acids. V shed 3 bases and J 5 bases; nucleotides not matched to a gene: 3. The germline gives CDR1 SEHNR, CDR2 FQNEAQ (reference sequence). The CDR3 loop reads CASSFSGQGDNEQFF. CDR3 DNA: TGTGCCAGCAGCTTTTCGGGACAGGGGGACAATGAGCAGTTCTTC. The whole variable domain, filled in from reference TRBV7-9 and TRBJ2-1, reads DTGVSQNPRHKITKRGQNVTFRCDPISEHNRLYWYRQTLGQGPEFLTYFQNEAQLEKSRLLSDRFSAERPKGSFSTLEIQRTEQGDSAMYLCASSFSGQGDNEQFFGPGTRLTVL.

The chain uses TRBV6-5 and TRBJ2-1; 8 bases fit TRBD1. This CDR3 spans 13 amino acids. The germline CDR1 and CDR2 sequences are MNHEY and SVGAGI. J gave up 9 bases and V 4 bases, and 5 bases lay outside the gene matches. CDR3 sequence reads: CASSFDRGGEQFF. The DNA of the CDR3 is TGTGCCAGCAGTTTCGACAGGGGTGGTGAGCAGTTCTTC.

The chain recombines TRBV19 with TRBJ2-1; a weak D match, TRBD2 (6 bases). This CDR3 comprises 18 residues. V lost 3 bases to trimming and J lost 0 bases, with 18 bases between them. Germline CDR1 and CDR2: LNHDA and SQIVND (reference sequence). The CDR3 protein is CASSMVGTVRNSYNEQFF. The CDR3 coding sequence is TGTGCCAGTAGTATGGTCGGGACTGTCCGGAACTCCTACAATGAGCAGTTCTTC.

This clone was recorded a few times. The chain employs TRBV29-1 and TRBJ2-3; 9 nucleotides line up with TRBD2. CDR1 and CDR2 (germline): SQVTM, ANQGSEA. The V segment lost 4 bases and the J segment 3 bases; nucleotides outside the gene matches: 8. This CDR3 has 15 residues. CDR3 residues: CSVGQREAGTDTQYF. CDR3 DNA sequence: TGCAGCGTTGGCCAGCGGGAGGCCGGGACAGATACGCAGTATTTT.

V usage is TRBV4-1 and J usage is TRBJ1-5, with D possibly being TRBD1 (6 bases). The CDR3 sequence is 15 residues long. Germline values: CDR1 MGHRA, CDR2 YSYEKL. V was shortened by 0 bases and J by 6 bases, with 12 bases between the two germline ends. The CDR3 DNA sequence: TGCGCCAGCAGCCAAGATCCCGCAGGGGTTCAGCCCCAGCATTTT. Protein product: CASSQDPAGVQPQHF.

This chain uses TRBV19 with TRBJ1-1; 10 bases line up with TRBD1. The CDR3 consists of 16 residues. V was clipped by 2 bases and J by 4 bases; unmatched bases: 7. Looked up from germline, CDR1 is LNHDA and CDR2 is SQIVND (reference sequence). The CDR3 sequence is CASSILRDRGLTEAFF. The DNA for the CDR3 is TGTGCCAGTAGTATACTCCGGGACAGGGGTCTCACTGAAGCTTTCTTT.

This clone has more than one count but fewer than ten. V is TRBV19 and J is TRBJ1-1; possibly TRBD1 for D (5 bases). V was cut by 8 bases and J by 3 bases, with 10 bases left in between. This CDR3 has 12 amino acids. Germline values: CDR1 LNHDA, CDR2 SQIVND (reference sequence). Written as DNA, the CDR3 is TGTGCCAGTCGGATAGGGGACACTGAAGCTTTCTTT. Translated: CASRIGDTEAFF.

This clone was detected only a few times. The J gene is TRBJ1-5, the V gene TRBV19; TRBD1 is a possible D gene (6 bases). The V and J ends lost 3 bases and 1 base respectively, with 16 bases between them. The CDR3 loop spans 17 amino acids. CDR1 and CDR2 from the germline V gene are LNHDA and SQIVND (reference sequence). Written as DNA, the CDR3 is TGTGCCAGTAGTATGGGACAAATCCCCAGCAGCAATCAGCCCCAGCATTTT. Translation gives CASSMGQIPSSNQPQHF.

This clone occurred a few times. This chain uses TRBV6-4 with TRBJ2-1; possibly TRBD1 or TRBD2 for D (5 bases each). Deletions cut 2 bases from V and 5 bases from J, with 16 bases between. The CDR3 contains 16 residues. CDR1 MRHNA and CDR2 SNTAGT come from the germline V gene. The CDR3 region is CASSDKPGDRDNEQFF. CDR3 DNA sequence: TGTGCCAGCAGTGACAAGCCCGGGGACCGGGACAATGAGCAGTTCTTC.

The chain is built from TRBV15 and TRBJ2-3; 7 bases line up with TRBD1. The CDR3 contains 14 residues. With 1 base clipped from V and 7 bases from J, the junction kept 5 bases outside the gene matches. Germline-derived CDR1 and CDR2 are LNHNV and YYDKDF (reference sequence). This CDR3 is CATSRGGGAHTQYF. The CDR3 nucleotides read TGTGCCACCAGCAGAGGAGGGGGCGCACATACGCAGTATTTT.

CDR3 coding DNA: TGTGCCAGCAGCTTACAGGGGGCGCGTGAGCAGTTCTTC. This encodes CASSLQGAREQFF. The chain links TRBV5-8 to TRBJ2-1; TRBD1 agrees at 9 bases. The length of the CDR3 is 13 residues. Germline values: CDR1 SGHTS, CDR2 YDEGEE. V lost 2 bases, J lost 9 bases, and 3 bases stayed unmatched.

This clone was seen only once. V is TRBV11-3 and J is TRBJ2-3; D gene unclear. With 4 bases removed from V and 1 base from J, the gap between germline ends came to 15 bases. This CDR3 comprises 16 residues. CDR1 and CDR2 (germline): SGHNT, YENEEA. This chain's CDR3 is CASSSGGVTGTDTQYF. CDR3 bases: TGTGCCAGCAGCTCCGGTGGAGTGACTGGCACAGATACGCAGTATTTT.

This chain joins TRBV5-1 and TRBJ2-2; no clear D. The germline V gene has CDR1 SGHRS and CDR2 YFSETQ. The CDR3 contains 14 residues. The V end lost 2 bases, the J end lost 4 bases, and 9 bases lay between the germline ends. The CDR3 spells CASSFSIGTGELFF. Here the CDR3 DNA reads TGCGCCAGCAGCTTTAGTATCGGCACCGGGGAGCTGTTTTTT.

The chain uses TRBV11-2 and TRBJ2-7; D unresolved. CDR3 size: 14 residues. V was shortened by 2 bases and J by 2 bases, with 10 bases between the two germline ends. Germline CDR1 reads SGHAT; CDR2 reads FQNNGV. The CDR3 coding sequence is TGTGCCAGCAGCTTATTAGCCGCCGCCTACGAGCAGTACTTC. This translates into CASSLLAAAYEQYF.

This clone showed up just once. The rearrangement links TRBV13 to TRBJ2-5, with 9 bases that match TRBD1. J gave up 4 bases and V 5 bases, and 8 bases lay outside the gene matches. The CDR3 loop spans 15 amino acids. From germline, CDR1 is PRHDT and CDR2 FYEKMQ (reference sequence). CDR3 loop: CASSPPGTGLETQYF. CDR3 bases: TGTGCCAGCAGCCCCCCCGGGACAGGGCTAGAGACCCAGTACTTC.

V usage is TRBV4-1 and J usage is TRBJ2-7; D gene uncertain. Per the germline V gene, CDR1 is MGHRA and CDR2 is YSYEKL. This CDR3 has 16 residues. Trimming removed 2 bases from V and 2 bases from J, with 16 bases in between. The CDR3 spells CASSQQDMLITYEQYF. CDR3 DNA sequence: TGCGCCAGCAGCCAACAAGACATGCTAATAACCTACGAGCAGTACTTC.